Below, 12 T cell receptor beta chains from the same sample are listed, as sequenced in a study of cytomegalovirus exposure and HLA in healthy donors. The primer mix had 60 Vbeta and 13 Jbeta primers. Clones were sequenced by immunoSEQ multiplex PCR, and TCRdb holds only the in-frame ones, with some missing. In the table there are more than 80,000 clones, approximately 75% of which are singletons. Source material: PBMCs. The source of these receptors is a female donor in good health and CMV-seropositive.

This clone was counted only a few times. This chain joins TRBV2 and TRBJ2-3; D uncertain. This CDR3 is 14 amino acids long. Trimming left V 5 bases short and J 0 bases short, with 9 bases between. The germline CDR1 and CDR2 sequences are SNHLY and FYNNEI. CDR3 protein: CASSNQISTDTQYF. CDR3 bases: TGTGCCAGCAGTAACCAGATTAGCACAGATACGCAGTATTTT.

V usage is TRBV28 and J usage is TRBJ1-5; 8 bases are shared with TRBD1. The V segment lost 5 bases and the J segment 7 bases; nucleotides outside the gene matches: 10. The CDR3 spans 15 residues. Germline V gene lookup returns CDR1 MDHEN and CDR2 SYDVKM. CDR3 sequence (DNA): TGTGCCAGCAGTGCCGACAGGGGCGTGGGACAGCCCCAGCATTTT. This gives the protein CASSADRGVGQPQHF.

A note on this clone: Other DNA sequences in this specimen translate into the identical CDR3. The chain uses TRBV4-3 and TRBJ2-1; D might be TRBD2 (5 bases). This CDR3 is 13 amino acids long. Germline-derived CDR1 and CDR2 are LGHNA and YSLEER. V lost 3 bases to trimming and J lost 6 bases, with 9 bases between them. The CDR3 reads CASSHSSGNEQFF. The CDR3, as DNA: TGCGCCAGCAGCCATTCCAGCGGCAATGAGCAGTTCTTC.

This clone was observed a few times. This sequence joins TRBV2 and TRBJ1-1; D unclear. The germline V gene has CDR1 SNHLY and CDR2 FYNNEI. The CDR3 sequence is 14 residues long. V lost 2 bases to trimming and J lost 3 bases, with 10 bases between them. The DNA of the CDR3 is TGTGCCAGCAGTGAATGGGTTAGCGACACTGAAGCTTTCTTT. This codes for CASSEWVSDTEAFF.

V and J are TRBV7-2 and TRBJ2-2, with 7 positions matching TRBD1. V trimming: 1 base; J trimming: 7 bases; junction bases outside the gene matches: 6. The CDR3 has 15 residues. Germline CDR1 is SGHTA and CDR2 is FQGNSA. This CDR3 is CASSLEGARGGELFF. For the CDR3, the DNA is TGTGCCAGCAGCTTAGAGGGGGCAAGGGGCGGGGAGCTGTTTTTT.

The DNA for the CDR3 is TGTGCCAGCAGCGTAAATAGCAATAACATTCAGTACTTC. Its translation is CASSVNSNNIQYF. This chain connects TRBV9 to TRBJ2-4; D not certain. This CDR3 region has 13 residues. From germline, CDR1 is SGDLS and CDR2 YYNGEE. V shed 1 base and J shed 7 bases, with 9 bases lying between them.

As concerns this clone: Germline is not matched at one junction end, which may reflect a read error. This rearrangement joins TRBV5-6 to TRBJ2-7; 12 nucleotides agree with TRBD1. The CDR3 has 17 amino acids. In germline, CDR1 is SGHDT, CDR2 YYEEEE. In DNA, the CDR3 is TGTGCCAGCAGCTTGGAGCCGGGACAGGGGGCCGGAGACCGCACAAACTTC. This encodes CASSLEPGQGAGDRTNF.

V gene TRBV7-6 combines with J gene TRBJ2-5, with TRBD2 matching 14 bases. The CDR3 loop spans 16 amino acids. V shed 5 bases, J shed 4 bases, and the junction held 6 bases outside the gene matches. Germline-derived CDR1 and CDR2 are SGHVS and FNYEAQ. The CDR3 DNA reads as TGTGCCAGCAGCCGACTAGGGACTAGCGGGGGAGAGACCCAGTACTTC. It codes for CASSRLGTSGGETQYF.

This clone was found once. The chain recombines TRBV11-3 with TRBJ2-1; TRBD2 might be the D (5 bases). V dropped 3 bases and J dropped 5 bases, with 8 bases sitting between them. The CDR3 is 13 residues long. Germline CDR1 and CDR2: SGHNT and YENEEA. The CDR3 DNA reads TGTGCCAGCAGCTTGCCGGGAAACAATGAGCAGTTCTTC. It encodes CASSLPGNNEQFF.

The chain couples TRBV15 to TRBJ2-2; D not certain. This CDR3 region has 13 residues. Trimming stripped 4 bases from V and 1 base from J, with 4 bases between. Germline loops: CDR1 LNHNV, CDR2 YYDKDF (reference sequence). The CDR3 DNA reads TGTGCCACCAGCATTAAGAACACCGGGGAGCTGTTTTTT. Protein: CATSIKNTGELFF.

The chain employs TRBV25-1 and TRBJ1-6, with a weak D call TRBD1 (5 bases). V was trimmed by 6 bases and J by 13 bases, leaving 25 bases between them. The CDR3 spans 16 residues. The germline V gene encodes CDR1 MGHDK and CDR2 SYGVNS. Here the CDR3 reads CASSPIMASREGPLHF. The CDR3 DNA follows: TGTGCCAGCAGCCCCATCATGGCTTCCAGGGAGGGTCCCCTCCACTTT.

The V and J genes are TRBV7-2 and TRBJ2-7, with 8 positions matching TRBD2. CDR1 and CDR2 from the germline V gene are SGHTA and FQGNSA. Unmatched junction bases numbered 7, after V lost 5 bases and J lost 1 base. The CDR3 is 15 residues long. CDR3 sequence: CASSPHGGASYEQYF. The CDR3 region has the DNA TGTGCCAGCAGCCCCCACGGGGGGGCTTCCTACGAGCAGTACTTC. The complete variable domain, with remaining parts taken from reference TRBV7-2 and TRBJ2-7, reads GAGVSQSPSNKVTEKGKDVELRCDPISGHTALYWYRQSLGQGLEFLIYFQGNSAPDKSGLPSDRFSAERTGGSVSTLTIQRTQQEDSAVYLCASSPHGGASYEQYFGPGTRLTVT.